What follows describes a single TCR beta chain. There is no known antigen for this receptor. No much larger clone exists at a distance of one base, and base qualities are not known. The record originates from a study of cytomegalovirus exposure and HLA in healthy donors (dated by TCRdb to about 2017). Context from the whole study: According to an earlier analysis of around 600 of the donors, about 190 million T cells yielded 120 million or so unique TCR beta sequences and 250 to 350 Gb of sequence data. An early release that covered 640 HLA-typed donors contained 250 to 350 gigabases of sequencing data and 70 million to 100 million unique TCR sequences. Of the approximately 400 genotyped donors, approximately 82% fell in the genetic ancestry cluster associated with self-reported Caucasian donors. The study was designed to test whether signatures of past pathogen exposure could be identified by cataloging public T cell receptors. Using immunosequencing, the study profiled T cell repertoires from roughly 650 subjects and related those repertoires to cytomegalovirus serostatus. A separate validation cohort of 90 to 150 different subjects was used in addition to the roughly 670-subject first cohort. The study combined high-throughput TCR immunosequencing, statistical association of individual TCRs with disease status, and machine learning to predict cytomegalovirus infection status. A later analysis re-analyzed previously published TCR beta repertoires from 660 or so donors and added high-resolution HLA genotyping to study TCR occurrence patterns. Rather than drawing on any new phenotypic data, the later analysis identified candidate immune exposures from TCR beta sequences and the way those sequences occurred across donors. An earlier analysis of approximately 640 of the donors applied high-throughput TCR beta sequencing to assess whether each TCR beta V gene segment acted as functional or pseudogenic. Donor age, sex, ethnicity and CMV serostatus were compiled alongside the repertoire data. Genome-wide SNP genotypes for about 65% of the 666 donors were used in a later genetic analysis, which treated that subset as a discovery cohort. Every repertoire in the discovery cohort had been generated on one and the same sequencing platform. Both class I and class II loci were covered by HLA typing, at four-digit resolution. The number of donors typed differed by locus, with roughly 620-640 for A, B, C, DRB1 and DQB1, around 500 for DQA1, over 600 for DPA1, and some 450 for DPB1. Roughly five DR-DQ haplotypes were handled as single units for association and clustering, since linkage in the cohort was strong. On average, over 200,000 unique TCR beta nucleotide sequences were sequenced per donor among about 400 genotyped donors of the cohort, with roughly a sixth of those sequences being non-productive.

The cohort consisted of fewer than 700 healthy bone marrow donors. Cohort members were all nominally healthy when sampled, although unrecorded immune exposures were likely present. The donor was CMV seronegative and belonged to the group of over 300 seronegative cohort members. Every donor gave a peripheral blood sample, and the peripheral blood mononuclear cells from that sample were used for TCR beta sequencing. The Qiagen DNeasy Blood Extraction Kit was used to extract genomic DNA from the blood cell samples. What the work shows at the level of the full study, not this receptor alone: In a later analysis, most CMV-associated TCR beta chains were found to appear HLA-restricted, with HLA associations seemingly driven largely by CMV exposure. Some IMGT-functional V segments, including TRBV6-2 and TRBV6-3, could not be told apart with the 87-base-pair reads, so those segments were excluded. In a later genetic analysis, a missense DCLRE1C variant was associated with V-gene and J-gene trimming of TCR beta chains, and the association was replicated in an independent cohort. A later genetic analysis reported fewer N-insertions in productive TCRs among donors in an Asian-associated ancestry cluster than the roughly 690-donor mean. In vitro tests confirmed that a few of the cytomegalovirus-associated TCR beta chains recognize cytomegalovirus antigens. When HLA alleles, especially DR and DQ, strongly co-occurred, attributing TCR associations to individual alleles was difficult. The sequencing pipeline was judged likely to have produced a cluster of highly shared sequence variants as a technical artifact. For the cohort, immune exposure information was limited to CMV serostatus. Compared with equally common non-associated chains, HLA-associated TCR beta chains in a later analysis were more clonally expanded and had lower generation probabilities. Specific HLA alleles were associated with more than 15,000 TCR beta sequences at a false discovery rate of 0.05 in a later analysis. The study listed over 150 TCR beta chains as associated with cytomegalovirus. An earlier analysis of several hundred of the donors showed that most TCR beta V segments appeared in productive rearrangements either about 87% or about 30% of the time, which broadly matched IMGT annotations. Roughly uniform sequencing depth across donors was assumed in presence/absence analyses, although this assumption may not hold. Linkage disequilibrium might explain the correlated functional status among segregating V segments, but an unknown experimental factor could not be excluded. In both the original and validation cohorts, the classifier was reported to diagnose cytomegalovirus status with high specificity and sensitivity. The authors suggested that the approach could potentially be extended to other disease states and immunological phenotypes. A later analysis found that TCR association rates varied across HLA loci, with DRB1 alleles showing the most associated TCRs and HLA-C alleles the fewest. A later analysis reported that several top co-occurrence clusters appeared linked to parvovirus B19, influenza, CMV and Epstein-Barr virus. The cohort was sequenced for TCR beta chains only, and without alpha or paired-chain data the features that could be detected were limited. Most TCR sequences were seen in very few donors, while some public TCRs were found in many individuals. HLA typing was unavailable for some donors at each locus, so association tests used only the typed subset. Because counts were too low, seventeen rarely observed V segments, including chromosome 9 orphons, were left out of the earlier analysis of 587 of the donors. A further reported finding was that TCR beta sequences accurately predicted the HLA-A and HLA-B alleles for most subjects in the first cohort.

Library construction relied on the immunoSEQ multiplex PCR assay. For the multiplex PCR, a mixture combining 60 forward primers for TCR Vbeta segments and 13 reverse primers for TCR Jbeta segments was used. The CDR3 region of rearranged TCR beta genes was amplified from genomic DNA by a multiplex PCR assay. Amplified TCR beta libraries were sequenced as 87-base-pair reads on the Illumina HiSeq System. The original pipeline was this. A later analysis counted about 80 million unique TCR beta chains across the 640 or so repertoires, and 9 million to 14 million of these chains were shared by at least two donors. A nearest-neighbor algorithm error-corrected the raw reads and collapsed the reads into unique sequences, merging closely related sequences to remove PCR and sequencing errors. V, D and J gene segments were assigned by aligning CDR3 sequences to IMGT reference sequences. For a sequence to be retained, a match of at least six nucleotides was required to both a V gene segment and a J gene segment. A rearrangement was called productive if the CDR3 had no stop codons and remained in frame with V and J, and every other rearrangement was called non-productive. CDR3 was defined by IMGT convention, running from the second conserved V-encoded cysteine to the conserved J-encoded phenylalanine. Sequences without an unambiguous match to a single V gene segment were excluded from the earlier analysis of almost 600 of the donors. In an earlier analysis of 587 of the donors, V segments were called functional above 56.7% productive rearrangements and were called segregating when the between-donor standard deviation exceeded 5%. A statistical classification framework was developed to diagnose cytomegalovirus status using the catalog of TCR beta chain sequences. A later analysis assigned V and J genes by comparing TCR nucleotide sequences with IMGT/GENE-DB human TR gene sequences. The TCRdist pipeline was used in a later analysis to assign CDR3 sequences and most-parsimonious VDJ recombination scenarios. In a later analysis, each TCR beta chain was defined by its CDR3 amino acid sequence together with its V-gene family, and reads lacking a unique V-gene family were excluded. In a later analysis, fewer than 600 highly shared, low-generation-probability nucleotide sequences were removed to address suspected cross-contamination and a sequencing artifact. In a later analysis, a clonal expansion index for each public chain was calculated from normalized within-repertoire ranks of inferred template counts. In a later analysis, generation probabilities were computed using a VDJ recombination model fitted to out-of-frame rearrangements, and the results were checked against IGoR. A later analysis scored TCR-TCR, TCR-HLA and TCR-CMV co-occurrence with hypergeometric tests, applying a repertoire-size bias correction to TCR pairs. False discovery rates were estimated in a later analysis by permuting HLA or CMV assignments 20 times. In a later analysis, co-occurring TCRs were grouped using DBSCAN, with TCRdist sequence similarity added in when clustering inside HLA-allele-positive subsets. For co-occurrence clustering, repertoires with fewer than 30,000 or more than 120,000 public chains were excluded, along with five repertoires with anomalous nucleotide sharing. Here the immuneACCESS table is served through TCRdb, limited to in-frame sequences with V and J called. Missing clones are a known gap in these copies; in checked studies unresolved V genes cover under half, and the rest lacks a known reason. That table supplies the V and J calls and clone size; D and trimming were determined from the DNA. Here the sample has under 200,000 clones; nearly 80% occur a single time. The ten largest clones capture 3.1% of the sample.

Here V drops 4 bases and J drops 0 bases, and the junction holds 4 bases not matched to any gene. The germline V gene (reference sequence) provides CDR1 SEHNR and CDR2 FQNEAQ. The CDR3 goes from the cysteine to the phenylalanine over 17 residues. The DNA shown is the 51-base CDR3, in frame from base 1. Sequences were obtained from PBMCs. The TCR sequence derives from a woman aged 35 to 49 in good health and CMV-seronegative. The chain was built from TRBV7-9 and TRBJ1-6, with 9 middle bases fitting TRBD1. This receptor carries the CDR3 CASSSGTGSSYNSPLHF. The DNA sequence reads TGTGCCAGCAGCTCCGGGACAGGGAGCTCCTATAATTCACCCCTCCACTTT.